Listed below are T cell receptor beta chains from one sample, sequenced in a study of cytomegalovirus exposure and HLA in healthy donors. Profiling relied on immunoSEQ multiplex PCR, and the TCRdb table lists in-frame clones only, not all of them. The table lists under 85,000 clones, 65% to 70% of them singletons. Sequencing input: PBMCs. These receptors originate from a man aged 40-49 years in good health and CMV-seropositive. CDR3s include the opening cysteine and the closing phenylalanine or tryptophan. Each record gives: clone size, V gene, J gene, D gene, CDR3 protein, CDR3 DNA. A D gene is named only where the DNA matches it firmly. The size entry is marked missing in some rows and otherwise reads once, few, many or a size class.

clone_size: .
v_call: TRBV18
j_call: TRBJ1-1
d_call: .
cdr3_aa: CASSPIQGEAFF
cdr3_nt: TGTGCCAGCTCACCAATACAGGGTGAAGCTTTCTTT

clone_size: .
v_call: TRBV5-8
j_call: TRBJ2-4
d_call: .
cdr3_aa: CASSLGMLGTQYF
cdr3_nt: TGTGCCAGCAGCCTGGGCATGCTGGGCACTCAGTACTTC

clone_size: once
v_call: TRBV28
j_call: TRBJ1-1
d_call: .
cdr3_aa: CASSWEGSEAFF
cdr3_nt: TGTGCCAGCAGTTGGGAGGGGAGTGAAGCTTTCTTT

clone_size: once
v_call: TRBV7-7
j_call: TRBJ2-3
d_call: TRBD2
cdr3_aa: CASSSTEGTSGRAGLNTQYF
cdr3_nt: TGTGCTAGCAGCTCCACCGAAGGGACTAGCGGGAGGGCCGGCTTGAATACGCAGTATTTT

clone_size: few
v_call: TRBV13
j_call: TRBJ1-1
d_call: TRBD1
cdr3_aa: CASSFPRQGSTEAFF
cdr3_nt: TGTGCCAGCAGCTTCCCCCGACAGGGGAGCACTGAAGCTTTCTTT

clone_size: .
v_call: TRBV19
j_call: TRBJ1-2
d_call: TRBD1
cdr3_aa: CASRAEGGPMGYTF
cdr3_nt: TGTGCCAGTAGGGCGGAAGGGGGCCCTATGGGCTACACCTTC

clone_size: .
v_call: TRBV7-8
j_call: TRBJ2-1
d_call: TRBD2
cdr3_aa: CASSPFGGGPSYNEQFF
cdr3_nt: TGTGCCAGCAGCCCTTTTGGGGGGGGTCCCTCTTACAATGAGCAGTTCTTC

clone_size: few
v_call: TRBV7-9
j_call: TRBJ2-4
d_call: .
cdr3_aa: CSSSSQVAKNIQYF
cdr3_nt: TGTTCCAGCAGCTCCCAGGTAGCCAAAAACATTCAGTACTTC

clone_size: .
v_call: TRBV19
j_call: TRBJ2-2
d_call: TRBD1
cdr3_aa: CASSMATGGPGELFF
cdr3_nt: TGTGCCAGTAGTATGGCTACAGGGGGTCCCGGGGAGCTGTTTTTT

clone_size: .
v_call: TRBV25-1
j_call: TRBJ1-1
d_call: .
cdr3_aa: CASSEYIPGDAEAFF
cdr3_nt: TGTGCCAGCAGTGAATATATACCGGGGGATGCTGAAGCTTTCTTT

clone_size: few
v_call: TRBV5-1
j_call: TRBJ1-6
d_call: .
cdr3_aa: CASSRTGYLDNSPLHF
cdr3_nt: TGCGCCAGCAGCCGAACAGGGTACCTGGATAATTCACCCCTCCACTTT

clone_size: few
v_call: TRBV27
j_call: TRBJ1-6
d_call: .
cdr3_aa: CASSLDYMTPLHF
cdr3_nt: TGTGCCAGCAGTTTAGATTACATGACACCCCTCCACTTT

clone_size: once
v_call: TRBV4-1
j_call: TRBJ2-7
d_call: TRBD2
cdr3_aa: CASSPISGGYYEQYF
cdr3_nt: TGCGCCAGCAGCCCGATTAGCGGGGGATACTACGAGCAGTACTTC

clone_size: once
v_call: TRBV7-3
j_call: TRBJ1-2
d_call: TRBD1
cdr3_aa: CASSLGQGAEGYTF
cdr3_nt: TGTGCCAGCAGCTTGGGACAGGGGGCGGAAGGCTACACCTTC

clone_size: .
v_call: TRBV11-2
j_call: TRBJ1-2
d_call: .
cdr3_aa: CASSRGQDGYTF
cdr3_nt: TGTGCCAGCAGCCGGGGTCAGGATGGCTACACCTTC

clone_size: once
v_call: TRBV9
j_call: TRBJ2-1
d_call: TRBD2
cdr3_aa: CASSVGKQYRGLAGGGNEQFF
cdr3_nt: TGTGCCAGCAGCGTAGGTAAGCAATATAGGGGACTAGCGGGGGGCGGGAATGAGCAGTTCTTC

clone_size: .
v_call: TRBV5-5
j_call: TRBJ2-1
d_call: TRBD2
cdr3_aa: CASSWGLAGNKQFF
cdr3_nt: TGTGCCAGCAGCTGGGGACTAGCGGGGAATAAGCAGTTCTTC

clone_size: few
v_call: TRBV28
j_call: TRBJ2-7
d_call: .
cdr3_aa: CASSLGQVHYEQYF
cdr3_nt: TGTGCCAGCAGTTTAGGGCAGGTGCACTACGAGCAGTACTTC

clone_size: .
v_call: TRBV7-9
j_call: TRBJ2-2
d_call: TRBD2
cdr3_aa: CASRPHLAGDTGELFF
cdr3_nt: TGTGCCAGCAGGCCCCACTTGGCGGGAGACACCGGGGAGCTGTTTTTT

clone_size: .
v_call: TRBV5-4
j_call: TRBJ1-1
d_call: .
cdr3_aa: CASSLAIGDYLEAFF
cdr3_nt: TGTGCCAGCAGCTTGGCAATCGGGGACTATCTTGAAGCTTTCTTT

clone_size: .
v_call: TRBV2
j_call: TRBJ1-6
d_call: .
cdr3_aa: CASRAGRDNSPLHF
cdr3_nt: TGTGCCAGCAGGGCGGGACGGGATAATTCACCCCTCCACTTT

clone_size: few
v_call: TRBV5-6
j_call: TRBJ2-2
d_call: .
cdr3_aa: CASSLETSSTGELFF
cdr3_nt: TGTGCCAGCAGCTTGGAGACTAGTTCAACCGGGGAGCTGTTTTTT

clone_size: .
v_call: TRBV9
j_call: TRBJ2-1
d_call: .
cdr3_aa: CASSRSTGPRSYNEQFF
cdr3_nt: TGTGCCAGCAGCCGTTCCACAGGCCCGCGCTCCTACAATGAGCAGTTCTTC

clone_size: .
v_call: TRBV4-3
j_call: TRBJ2-5
d_call: TRBD2
cdr3_aa: CASSQEAGLAGGQETQYF
cdr3_nt: TGCGCCAGCAGCCAAGAGGCCGGACTAGCGGGGGGTCAGGAGACCCAGTACTTC

clone_size: few
v_call: TRBV30
j_call: TRBJ2-5
d_call: TRBD2
cdr3_aa: CAYKRGDQETQYF
cdr3_nt: TGTGCCTACAAACGGGGGGACCAAGAGACCCAGTACTTC

clone_size: .
v_call: TRBV7-9
j_call: TRBJ2-7
d_call: .
cdr3_aa: CASSSQGIYEQYF
cdr3_nt: TGTGCCAGCAGCTCACAGGGAATATACGAGCAGTACTTC

clone_size: .
v_call: TRBV5-4
j_call: TRBJ2-3
d_call: TRBD2
cdr3_aa: CASSQPGLDRTDTQYF
cdr3_nt: TGTGCCAGCAGCCAACCGGGACTAGATCGCACAGATACGCAGTATTTT

clone_size: few
v_call: TRBV19
j_call: TRBJ2-3
d_call: TRBD2
cdr3_aa: CASSSILAGNTDTQYF
cdr3_nt: TGTGCCAGTAGTAGCATACTAGCGGGGAACACAGATACGCAGTATTTT

clone_size: .
v_call: TRBV21-1
j_call: TRBJ1-1
d_call: .
cdr3_aa: CATRTGMIGFF
cdr3_nt: TGTGCCACCAGGACAGGGATGATAGGTTTCTTT

clone_size: .
v_call: TRBV6-5
j_call: TRBJ1-2
d_call: TRBD1
cdr3_aa: CASSFRGQGYGYTF
cdr3_nt: TGTGCCAGCAGTTTCCGGGGACAGGGCTATGGCTACACCTTC

clone_size: .
v_call: TRBV27
j_call: TRBJ1-1
d_call: TRBD1
cdr3_aa: CASSSSGTGEAFF
cdr3_nt: TGTGCCAGCAGTTCCTCCGGGACAGGGGAAGCTTTCTTT

clone_size: .
v_call: TRBV6-5
j_call: TRBJ1-2
d_call: TRBD1
cdr3_aa: CASSQAGTGGYGYTF
cdr3_nt: TGTGCCAGCAGCCAGGCCGGGACAGGGGGATATGGCTACACCTTC

clone_size: once
v_call: TRBV30
j_call: TRBJ1-5
d_call: .
cdr3_aa: CAWSGMGVGNQPQHF
cdr3_nt: TGTGCCTGGAGTGGTATGGGCGTAGGCAATCAGCCCCAGCATTTT

clone_size: .
v_call: TRBV7-6
j_call: TRBJ2-2
d_call: TRBD2
cdr3_aa: CASSLMAGGNTGELFF
cdr3_nt: TGTGCCAGCAGCTTAATGGCGGGGGGGAACACCGGGGAGCTGTTTTTT

clone_size: .
v_call: TRBV11-3
j_call: TRBJ2-7
d_call: .
cdr3_aa: CASSPSYEQYF
cdr3_nt: TGTGCCAGCAGCCCTTCTTACGAGCAGTACTTC

clone_size: .
v_call: TRBV4-2
j_call: TRBJ1-2
d_call: TRBD1
cdr3_aa: CASSQVGQGNDGYTF
cdr3_nt: TGTGCCAGCAGCCAAGTTGGACAGGGCAACGATGGCTACACCTTC

clone_size: few
v_call: TRBV5-5
j_call: TRBJ1-5
d_call: .
cdr3_aa: CASSPGLGAGNQPQHF
cdr3_nt: TGTGCCAGCAGTCCCGGGCTGGGGGCCGGCAATCAGCCCCAGCATTTT

clone_size: .
v_call: TRBV9
j_call: TRBJ1-2
d_call: .
cdr3_aa: CASSVRGNGEGYTF
cdr3_nt: TGTGCCAGCAGCGTTAGGGGAAACGGTGAAGGCTACACCTTC

clone_size: few
v_call: TRBV7-9
j_call: TRBJ2-7
d_call: .
cdr3_aa: CASSYGLDSSYEQYF
cdr3_nt: TGTGCCAGCAGCTATGGGCTGGACAGTTCCTACGAGCAGTACTTC

clone_size: .
v_call: TRBV4-3
j_call: TRBJ2-7
d_call: TRBD2
cdr3_aa: CASSPLAGLSYEQYF
cdr3_nt: TGCGCCAGCAGCCCCTTAGCGGGGCTTTCCTACGAGCAGTACTTC

clone_size: .
v_call: TRBV9
j_call: TRBJ1-2
d_call: TRBD1
cdr3_aa: CASSGPTGEGGYTF
cdr3_nt: TGTGCCAGCAGCGGACCGACAGGGGAAGGGGGCTACACCTTC

clone_size: .
v_call: TRBV7-2
j_call: TRBJ2-5
d_call: .
cdr3_aa: CASSFFEETQYF
cdr3_nt: TGTGCCAGCAGCTTTTTTGAGGAGACCCAGTACTTC

clone_size: once
v_call: TRBV29-1
j_call: TRBJ2-7
d_call: TRBD1
cdr3_aa: CSGGRGQNEQYF
cdr3_nt: TGCAGCGGAGGAAGGGGGCAGAACGAGCAGTACTTC

clone_size: .
v_call: TRBV2
j_call: TRBJ1-6
d_call: .
cdr3_aa: CASSVRGKEDSPLHF
cdr3_nt: TGTGCCAGCAGTGTCAGGGGAAAGGAGGATTCACCCCTCCACTTT

clone_size: .
v_call: TRBV6-6
j_call: TRBJ2-1
d_call: TRBD1
cdr3_aa: CASMIDRAVGEQFF
cdr3_nt: TGTGCCAGCATGATCGACAGGGCGGTAGGGGAGCAGTTCTTC

clone_size: .
v_call: TRBV9
j_call: TRBJ1-1
d_call: TRBD1
cdr3_aa: CASSHTGTGTEAFF
cdr3_nt: TGTGCCAGCAGCCACACCGGGACAGGGACTGAAGCTTTCTTT

clone_size: .
v_call: TRBV5-1
j_call: TRBJ2-3
d_call: .
cdr3_aa: CASSPFRELTDTQYF
cdr3_nt: TGCGCCAGCAGCCCGTTCAGGGAACTGACAGATACGCAGTATTTT

clone_size: .
v_call: TRBV19
j_call: TRBJ2-3
d_call: TRBD1
cdr3_aa: CASTLRQGYTDTQYF
cdr3_nt: TGTGCCAGTACCCTACGACAGGGGTACACAGATACGCAGTATTTT

clone_size: .
v_call: TRBV19
j_call: TRBJ2-7
d_call: .
cdr3_aa: CASSSGGRGAYEQYF
cdr3_nt: TGTGCCAGTAGTAGTGGCGGCAGGGGGGCATACGAGCAGTACTTC

clone_size: .
v_call: TRBV5-4
j_call: TRBJ1-6
d_call: TRBD1
cdr3_aa: CASRRTGDNSPLHF
cdr3_nt: TGTGCCAGCAGGAGGACAGGGGATAATTCACCCCTCCACTTT

clone_size: .
v_call: TRBV11-3
j_call: TRBJ2-3
d_call: .
cdr3_aa: CASSLELLAIPDTQYF
cdr3_nt: TGTGCCAGCAGCTTAGAACTACTAGCAATCCCTGATACGCAGTATTTT

clone_size: .
v_call: TRBV5-8
j_call: TRBJ2-2
d_call: TRBD2
cdr3_aa: CASRTTGGAPGELFF
cdr3_nt: TGTGCCAGCAGAACCACCGGGGGGGCCCCCGGGGAGCTGTTTTTT

clone_size: .
v_call: TRBV29-1
j_call: TRBJ1-5
d_call: .
cdr3_aa: CSVQAGSNQPQHF
cdr3_nt: TGCAGCGTTCAGGCCGGTAGCAATCAGCCCCAGCATTTT

clone_size: few
v_call: TRBV5-4
j_call: TRBJ1-2
d_call: .
cdr3_aa: CASSLVLRSGYTF
cdr3_nt: TGTGCCAGCAGCTTGGTCCTACGGTCGGGCTACACCTTC

clone_size: .
v_call: TRBV7-7
j_call: TRBJ2-3
d_call: TRBD2
cdr3_aa: CASSVTSGSTDTQYF
cdr3_nt: TGTGCTAGCAGCGTGACTAGCGGGAGTACAGATACGCAGTATTTT

clone_size: few
v_call: TRBV25-1
j_call: TRBJ1-1
d_call: TRBD1
cdr3_aa: CASSVVGDRGMTEAFF
cdr3_nt: TGTGCCAGCAGTGTGGTGGGAGACAGGGGGATGACTGAAGCTTTCTTT

clone_size: few
v_call: TRBV2
j_call: TRBJ2-7
d_call: .
cdr3_aa: CASSLIGRGEQYF
cdr3_nt: TGTGCCAGCAGTCTTATCGGTCGGGGCGAGCAGTACTTC

clone_size: .
v_call: TRBV6-1
j_call: TRBJ2-7
d_call: TRBD2
cdr3_aa: CASSEGGYGYEQYF
cdr3_nt: TGTGCCAGCAGTGAGGGGGGGTACGGATACGAGCAGTACTTC

clone_size: .
v_call: TRBV4-3
j_call: TRBJ1-6
d_call: TRBD1
cdr3_aa: CASSQTGVDSPLHF
cdr3_nt: TGCGCCAGCAGCCAGACAGGGGTAGATTCACCCCTCCACTTT

clone_size: few
v_call: TRBV6-5
j_call: TRBJ2-3
d_call: TRBD2
cdr3_aa: CASSYVWGGSTDTQYF
cdr3_nt: TGTGCCAGCAGTTACGTCTGGGGGGGAAGCACAGATACGCAGTATTTT